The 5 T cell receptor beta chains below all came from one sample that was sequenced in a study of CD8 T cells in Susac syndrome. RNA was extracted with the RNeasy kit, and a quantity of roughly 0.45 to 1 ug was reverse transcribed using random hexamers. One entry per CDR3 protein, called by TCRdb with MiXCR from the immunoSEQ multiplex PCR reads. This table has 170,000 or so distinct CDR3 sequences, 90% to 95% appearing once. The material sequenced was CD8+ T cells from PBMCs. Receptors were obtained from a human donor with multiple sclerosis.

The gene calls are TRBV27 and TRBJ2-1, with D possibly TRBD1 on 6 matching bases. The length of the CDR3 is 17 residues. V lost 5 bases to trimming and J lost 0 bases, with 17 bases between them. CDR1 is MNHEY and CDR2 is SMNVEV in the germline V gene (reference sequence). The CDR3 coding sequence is TGTGCCAGCAGTCCAAAGGACAGACGGAACTCCTACAATGAGCAGTTCTTC. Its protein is CASSPKDRRNSYNEQFF.

CDR3 in amino acids: CASSPLGGRRTDTQYF. The CDR3 DNA reads as TGTGCCAGCAGCCCCCTGGGAGGCAGACGCACAGATACGCAGTATTTT. The chain carries TRBV14 and TRBJ2-3; tentative D call: TRBD2 (6 bases). V dropped 4 bases and J dropped 1 base, with 15 bases sitting between them. This CDR3 spans 16 amino acids. Germline V gene lookup returns CDR1 SGHDN and CDR2 FVKESK.

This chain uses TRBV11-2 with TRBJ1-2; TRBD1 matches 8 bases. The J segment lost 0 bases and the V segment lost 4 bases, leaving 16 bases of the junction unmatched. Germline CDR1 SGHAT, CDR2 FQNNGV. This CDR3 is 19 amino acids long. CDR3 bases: TGTGCCAGCAGCTCCCTCGGACAGGGCTCGGGAGCGGCTAACTATGGCTACACCTTC. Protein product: CASSSLGQGSGAANYGYTF.

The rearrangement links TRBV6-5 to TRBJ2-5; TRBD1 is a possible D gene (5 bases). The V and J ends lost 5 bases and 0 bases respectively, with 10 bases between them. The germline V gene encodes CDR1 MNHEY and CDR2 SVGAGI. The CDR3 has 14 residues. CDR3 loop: CASSIPGYQETQYF. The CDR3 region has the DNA TGTGCCAGCAGTATCCCAGGGTACCAAGAGACCCAGTACTTC.

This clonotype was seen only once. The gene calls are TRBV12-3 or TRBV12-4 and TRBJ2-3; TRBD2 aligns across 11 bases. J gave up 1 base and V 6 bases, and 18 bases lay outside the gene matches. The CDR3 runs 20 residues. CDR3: CASSLLGLAGPAWGTDTQYF. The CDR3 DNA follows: TGTGCCAGCAGCCTCCTCGGACTAGCGGGCCCCGCATGGGGCACAGATACGCAGTATTTT.